One and the same sample provided the 20 T cell receptor beta chains below, sequenced in a study of blood T cell repertoires in COVID-19. Clones were read by immunoSEQ multiplex PCR, and TCRdb kept only the in-frame ones, dropping some. Of about 90,000 clones listed, 75% to 95% are singletons. The material sequenced was peripheral blood. These receptors were collected from a human donor with active COVID-19. The donor label of this sample is uncertain.

This clone was detected a few times. The V gene is TRBV20-1, the J gene TRBJ2-5; maybe TRBD1 (6 bases). Germline assignment: CDR1 DFQATT and CDR2 SNEGSKA (reference sequence). V dropped 3 bases and J dropped 3 bases, with 17 bases sitting between them. The CDR3 totals 15 residues. Written as DNA, the CDR3 is TGCAGTGCTAGTGGTCCGAGGGGGTACGAAGAGACCCAGTACTTC. This codes for CSASGPRGYEETQYF.

The CDR3 DNA is TGTGCCAGCAGCTTAGGGGCAGCCGGGGAGCTGTTTTTT. It is translated as CASSLGAAGELFF. This sequence joins TRBV11-1 and TRBJ2-2; D is uncertain. The CDR3 contains 13 residues. Trimming left V 1 base short and J 6 bases short, with 6 bases between. CDR1 and CDR2 from the germline V gene are SGHAT and FQDESV (reference sequence).

The table lists this clone with a count of one. The rearrangement uses TRBV7-3 and TRBJ1-1, with TRBD1 identical over 9 bases. Germline CDR1 and CDR2: SGHTA and FQGTGA. This CDR3 has 14 amino acids. Unmatched junction bases numbered 4, after V lost 4 bases and J lost 4 bases. The chain's CDR3 is CASSSQGAVTEAFF. In nucleotides, the CDR3 is TGTGCCAGCAGCTCACAGGGGGCGGTCACTGAAGCTTTCTTT. Full variable domain (rest looked up from reference TRBV7-3 and TRBJ1-1): GAGVSQTPSNKVTEKGKYVELRCDPISGHTALYWYRQSLGQGPEFLIYFQGTGAADDSGLPNDRFFAVRPEGSVSTLKIQRTERGDSAVYLCASSSQGAVTEAFFGQGTRLTVV.

V gene TRBV19 combines with J gene TRBJ2-1; 7 bases map to TRBD2. The V and J ends lost 3 bases and 8 bases, in that order; junction bases with no gene match: 10. CDR3 size: 15 residues. From germline, CDR1 is LNHDA and CDR2 SQIVND (reference sequence). The CDR3 DNA sequence: TGTGCCAGTAGTATCCGAGGACTAGTTAGACATGAGCAGTTCTTC. Its translation: CASSIRGLVRHEQFF. Variable domain in full (rest from reference TRBV19 and TRBJ2-1): DGGITQSPKYLFRKEGQNVTLSCEQNLNHDAMYWYRQDPGQGLRLIYYSQIVNDFQKGDIAEGYSVSREKKESFPLTVTSAQKNPTAFYLCASSIRGLVRHEQFFGPGTRLTVL.

The chain employs TRBV5-4 and TRBJ2-2; 8 positions match TRBD2. The germline CDR1 and CDR2 sequences are SGHNT and YYREEE (reference sequence). J lost 6 bases, V lost 4 bases, and 14 bases had no gene match. The CDR3 is 17 amino acids. The CDR3 region has the DNA TGTGCCAGCAGCCCCGTCGTGGGAGCGGGGGAGGCCGGGGAGCTGTTTTTT. Translating it yields CASSPVVGAGEAGELFF.

This rearrangement joins TRBV12-3 or TRBV12-4 to TRBJ1-1; perhaps TRBD1 as D (6 bases). This CDR3 is built from 13 residues. V dropped 11 bases and J dropped 4 bases, with 17 bases sitting between them. CDR3: CAAGPGGATEAFF. The CDR3 DNA reads as TGTGCCGCAGGACCTGGGGGGGCCACTGAAGCTTTCTTT.

The J gene is TRBJ2-1, the V gene TRBV2; no firm D call. There are 14 residues in the CDR3. The V end lost 3 bases, the J end lost 8 bases, and 14 bases lay between the germline ends. Germline CDR1 and CDR2: SNHLY and FYNNEI. The CDR3 region is CASSDTLNSYEQFF. The CDR3 region has the DNA TGTGCCAGCAGTGATACACTAAATTCCTATGAGCAGTTCTTC.

This clone was seen once. The V call is TRBV9, the J call TRBJ2-3, with 8 bases aligning to TRBD1. Losses at the gene ends were 0 bases for V and 6 bases for J; bases not matched to a gene: 12. Germline V gene lookup returns CDR1 SGDLS and CDR2 YYNGEE. The CDR3 is 17 amino acids. This chain's CDR3 is CASSVAPDREEYDTQYF. DNA of the CDR3: TGTGCCAGCAGCGTAGCCCCGGACAGGGAGGAATACGATACGCAGTATTTT.

The chain links TRBV6-6 to TRBJ1-1, with 7 bases aligning to TRBD1. Germline CDR1 is MNHNY and CDR2 is SVGAGI (reference sequence). The junction had 23 bases not matched to a gene; V was cut back by 5 bases and J by 5 bases. The CDR3 covers 19 residues. CDR3 protein: CASSHDPIRQGFYGTEAFF. CDR3 nucleotide sequence: TGTGCCAGCAGTCATGATCCCATTCGACAGGGTTTTTATGGGACTGAAGCTTTCTTT.

CDR3 DNA: TGTGCCAGCGGAACCATAGCGGGGGGGAGCACAGATACGCAGTATTTT. Translated, it gives CASGTIAGGSTDTQYF. The chain recombines TRBV3-1 (or the pseudogene TRBV3-2) with TRBJ2-3; 11 positions match TRBD2. The CDR3 extends over 16 amino acids. Germline trimming cut 8 bases from V and 0 bases from J; bases unmatched to any gene: 7. Per the germline V gene, CDR1 is LGHDT and CDR2 is YNNKEL (reference sequence).

The genes are TRBV6-5 and TRBJ1-6; a possible D gene is TRBD1 (5 bases). The germline V and J ends were trimmed by 11 bases and 8 bases, with 16 bases remaining between them. This CDR3 is built from 13 residues. CDR1 and CDR2 (germline): MNHEY, SVGAGI. The CDR3 protein is CASRGEVYSPLHF. In nucleotides, the CDR3 is TGTGCCTCTCGAGGGGAGGTGTATTCACCCCTCCACTTT.

Notes on this clone: The junction does not match germline at one end; this may be a read error. The chain has TRBV23-1 and TRBJ2-7; TRBD1 might be the D (5 bases). TRBV23-1 is an open reading frame, and its role is uncertain. The CDR3 consists of 11 residues. CDR3 nucleotide sequence: TGCGCCGGCAGGGCCTTCTACGAGCAGTACTTC. Its translation: CAGRAFYEQYF.

The rearrangement joins TRBV27 to TRBJ2-5, with 12 bases lining up with TRBD2. Per the germline V gene, CDR1 is MNHEY and CDR2 is SMNVEV (reference sequence). The ends lost 4 bases at V and 5 bases at J; junction bases unmatched: 5. There are 15 residues in the CDR3. CDR3 amino acids: CASSSGLAGHETQYF. The CDR3 region has the DNA TGTGCCAGCAGTTCCGGACTAGCGGGGCACGAGACCCAGTACTTC.

J is TRBJ1-5 and V is TRBV21-1; the listed D gene, TRBD1, was not tested against the DNA. TRBV21-1 is annotated as a pseudogene. The CDR3 has 19 residues. The CDR3 protein is CASSMGPRDSTYSNQPQHF. The CDR3 DNA is TGTGCCAGCAGCATGGGACCCCGGGACAGTACTTATAGCAATCAGCCCCAGCATTTT.

The rearrangement links TRBV21-1 to TRBJ1-1; the DNA was not used to check the table's D call, TRBD1. TRBV21-1 is marked as a pseudogene. The CDR3 runs to 15 residues. The CDR3 DNA reads as TGTGCCAGCAGCAAAGGGGCAGGGTTGAACACTGAAGCTTTCTTT. Amino acid sequence: CASSKGAGLNTEAFF.

The rearrangement links TRBV5-4 to TRBJ2-7; D is perhaps TRBD2 (5 bases). The CDR3 spans 15 residues. CDR1 and CDR2 (germline): SGHNT, YYREEE (reference sequence). Trimming cost V 3 bases and J 1 base, with 14 bases left between them. This chain's CDR3 is CASSSPRTASYEQYF. DNA for the CDR3: TGTGCCAGCAGCTCCCCTCGGACTGCTTCCTACGAGCAGTACTTC.

This chain links TRBV19 with TRBJ2-2; 10 nucleotides agree with TRBD1. Trimming at V came to 4 bases and at J to 7 bases, leaving 9 bases not matched to a gene. The length of the CDR3 is 16 residues. Germline assignment: CDR1 LNHDA and CDR2 SQIVND (reference sequence). In DNA, the CDR3 is TGTGCCAGTAGTAATCCGACAGGGGGCGGGAGCGGGGAGCTGTTTTTT. Amino acids: CASSNPTGGGSGELFF.

The J gene is TRBJ1-3, the V gene TRBV19; D remains ambiguous. Germline V gives CDR1 LNHDA, CDR2 SQIVND (reference sequence). V lost 3 bases to trimming and J lost 0 bases, with 9 bases between them. The CDR3 spans 15 residues. This chain's CDR3 is CASSISPGSGNTIYF. DNA of the CDR3: TGTGCCAGTAGTATTTCCCCGGGCTCTGGAAACACCATATATTTT.

CDR3 sequence reads: CATSRGQAGSPLHF. The CDR3 coding sequence is TGTGCCACCAGCAGAGGGCAGGCAGGTTCACCCCTCCACTTT. V usage is TRBV15 and J usage is TRBJ1-6, with unresolved D. V was shortened by 1 base and J by 9 bases, with 10 bases between the two germline ends. The germline V gene encodes CDR1 LNHNV and CDR2 YYDKDF (reference sequence). The CDR3 is 14 amino acids.

The J gene is TRBJ2-7, the V gene TRBV3-1 (or the pseudogene TRBV3-2); TRBD2 matches 13 bases. Germline V lookup: CDR1 LGHDT, CDR2 YNNKEL (reference sequence). Trimming cost V 1 base and J 0 bases; bases outside gene matches: 6. The CDR3 runs to 18 residues. CDR3 region: CASSQGQLAGGPSYEQYF. In DNA form, the CDR3 reads TGTGCCAGCAGCCAAGGGCAACTAGCGGGGGGGCCCTCCTACGAGCAGTACTTC.